The clone carrying this TCR beta chain came up a few times. Its antigen remains unknown. Within the sample, other DNA sequences also encode this same CDR3. Produced via immunoSEQ multiplex PCR; TCRdb's table is partial and in-frame only. The sample records approximately 1.9 million clones, around 93% being singletons. Naive CD8 cells lacked CD45RO, underwent positive selection for CCR7 and left out terminally differentiated effector memory CD45RA+ cells. The data belong to a study of shared clonotypes between healthy human individuals. Overall study context: Aged 18 to 49, the donors were two women and three men. Study-wide results and limits: Clonotype sharing levels among donors were expected to vary with sequencing depth. In a handful of donors, about 5% of naive CD4 clonotypes appeared in common. The low donor count limited represented genetic and exposure-history diversity.

The CDR3 runs to 15 residues. Trimming cost V 0 bases and J 0 bases, with 6 bases left between them. Germline loops: CDR1 MGHRA, CDR2 YSYEKL. The sequenced material came from naive CD8+ T cells from PBMCs. This rearrangement joins TRBV4-1 to TRBJ1-5; D gene ambiguous. The receptor was isolated from a man aged 18 to 35 in good health. Some clones in this sample may be carry-over from other donors' samples. DNA of the CDR3: TGCGCCAGCAGCCAAGAAGGGAGTAGCAATCAGCCCCAGCATTTT. This gives the protein CASSQEGSSNQPQHF.